These 2 T cell receptor beta chains originate from one sample sequenced in a study of T cells in Graves' hyperthyroidism and ophthalmopathy. Regions amplified from RNA transcripts were the TCR beta CDR3 regions. First-round RT-PCR with HTBI primers amplified the TCR CDR3 region. Each CDR3 protein gets one entry after TCRdb re-called the multiplex PCR reads with MiXCR. The sample includes under 350,000 distinct CDR3 sequences, roughly 14% of them seen just once. Sequencing was performed on blood. These receptors were obtained from a woman in her thirties with Graves' hyperthyroidism that later progressed to Graves' ophthalmopathy.

This clonotype was seen at least ten times. The chain's CDR3 is CSARGLADMNEQFF. DNA for the CDR3: TGCAGTGCTAGAGGCCTAGCGGACATGAATGAGCAGTTCTTC. The gene calls are TRBV20-1 and TRBJ2-1, with 7 bases that match TRBD2. J gave up 7 bases and V 1 base, and 7 bases lay outside the gene matches. In germline, CDR1 is DFQATT, CDR2 SNEGSKA (reference sequence). The CDR3 sequence is 14 residues long.

The sample holds many counts of this clonotype. This chain links TRBV7-9 with TRBJ1-1; no clear D gene. V was cut by 0 bases and J by 2 bases, with 10 bases left in between. This CDR3 spans 15 amino acids. In germline, CDR1 is SEHNR, CDR2 FQNEAQ (reference sequence). The chain's CDR3 is CASSLAARINTEAFF. CDR3 sequence (DNA): TGTGCCAGCAGCTTAGCCGCCAGGATTAACACTGAAGCTTTCTTT.